This paragraph reports one T cell receptor beta chain. The entry originates in a study of cytomegalovirus exposure and HLA in healthy donors. Clones were sequenced by immunoSEQ multiplex PCR, and TCRdb holds only the in-frame ones, with some missing. The data contain roughly 220,000 clones, about 89% of them seen just once; the ten biggest clones take up more than 0.85%. Germline V lookup: CDR1 KGHSH, CDR2 LQKENI. The CDR3 has 14 amino acids. V was trimmed by 8 bases and J by 3 bases, leaving 17 bases between them. The specimen was PBMCs. The genes are TRBV18 and TRBJ2-7; D perhaps matches TRBD1 (5 bases). The sequence derives from a woman between 18 and 29 years old in good health and CMV-seronegative. CDR3 DNA sequence: TGTGCCAGCCAGGCGGCAGGACAATACTACGAGCAGTACTTC. Translation: CASQAAGQYYEQYF.